Sequencing of this TCR beta chain was carried out in a study of T cell repertoires in cytomegalovirus infection. Study summary: In public TCR beta signatures, there were indications of both CMV infection and matching HLA type.

TCRdb used MiXCR to reprocess the reads, holding one entry per CDR3 protein. The data contain over 150,000 distinct CDR3 sequences, about 18% of them singletons. The sample holds a few counts of this clonotype. Its specificity is unknown. CDR1 and CDR2 (germline): SGHAT, FQDESV (reference sequence). CDR3 length: 11 residues. V dropped 4 bases and J dropped 6 bases, with 1 base sitting between them. Study findings and constraints: Of the TCR beta families, the public ones yielded a cumulative frequency that identified carriers of CMV plus the relevant HLA. What dominated the ex vivo response were HLA-C-restricted CMV-specific TCR beta clonotypes.

The sample comprised CD8+ T cells from PBMCs. This TCR came from a human donor in good health (CMV status not recorded). Some clones in this sample may be carry-over from other donors' samples. The rearrangement uses TRBV11-1 and TRBJ1-6, with no clear D. CDR3 sequence reads: CASSSNSPLHF. The CDR3, as DNA: TGTGCCAGCAGCTCTAATTCACCCCTCCACTTT.